Presented here are 10 T cell receptor beta chains from one specimen sequenced in a study of patients and donors after allogeneic stem cell transplantation. MiXCR was run by TCRdb on the RT-PCR reads, yielding one entry per CDR3 protein. The table includes approximately 150,000 distinct CDR3 sequences, about two fifths detected once. Specimen: blood, either unsorted or a sorted T cell fraction (not recorded which). These receptors came from a human donor who was either an allogeneic HSCT recipient or a stem cell or donor lymphocyte infusion donor (not recorded which). It is not recorded whose cells these are; they may come from a transplant donor.

In this sample, this clonotype turned up many times. The V call is TRBV24-1, the J call TRBJ2-3, with a tentative D call TRBD2 (5 bases). Germline CDR1 and CDR2: KGHDR and SFDVKD. This CDR3 comprises 13 residues. The CDR3 protein is CKDGGSSTDTQYF. Written as DNA, the CDR3 is TGTAAAGACGGCGGGTCTAGCACAGATACGCAGTATTTT.

CDR3 protein: CASSEQVNTEAFF. The CDR3 DNA sequence: TGTGCCAGCAGTGAACAGGTCAACACTGAAGCTTTCTTT. The J gene is TRBJ1-1, the V gene TRBV6-4, with D possibly matching TRBD1 (5 bases). Germline-derived CDR1 and CDR2 are MRHNA and SNTAGT. This CDR3 is built from 13 residues. Trimming took off 3 bases at V and 2 bases at J, with 7 bases between the two ends.

The CDR3 DNA follows: TGTGCCAGCAGCATAGACAACGCGGCGGAAGCTTTCTTT. Residues: CASSIDNAAEAFF. This sequence joins TRBV7-9 and TRBJ1-1; no firm D call. V was shortened by 5 bases and J by 8 bases, with 15 bases between the two germline ends. In germline, CDR1 is SEHNR, CDR2 FQNEAQ (reference sequence). The CDR3 runs 13 residues.

This clonotype was seen a handful of times. The V gene is TRBV27, the J gene TRBJ1-6; tentative D call: TRBD1 (6 bases). Trimming cost V 5 bases and J 7 bases, with 15 bases left between them. This CDR3 contains 15 residues. Germline-derived CDR1 and CDR2 are MNHEY and SMNVEV (reference sequence). In DNA form, the CDR3 reads TGTGCCAGCAGTCCCGGACAGAGCCAAAATTCACCCCTCCACTTT. Its translation is CASSPGQSQNSPLHF.

The rearrangement joins TRBV9 to TRBJ1-4, with TRBD1 matching 9 bases. Unmatched junction bases numbered 6, after V lost 2 bases and J lost 7 bases. The V gene's germline CDR1 is SGDLS and CDR2 YYNGEE. This CDR3 spans 15 amino acids. The CDR3 bases are TGTGCCAGCAGCGTCCTGGGACAGGGCGGTGAAAAACTGTTTTTT. Encoded protein: CASSVLGQGGEKLFF.

The rearrangement joins TRBV5-1 to TRBJ2-1; 9 bases are shared with TRBD1. Germline trimming cut 2 bases from V and 8 bases from J; bases unmatched to any gene: 5. Germline V lookup: CDR1 SGHRS, CDR2 YFSETQ. The CDR3 has 14 residues. This chain's CDR3 is CASSLADRGHEQFF. The CDR3, as DNA: TGCGCCAGCAGCTTAGCGGACAGGGGCCATGAGCAGTTCTTC.

This clonotype was detected once. The rearrangement joins TRBV20-1 to TRBJ1-5; TRBD1 might be the D (5 bases). The CDR3 contains 12 residues. The V end lost 6 bases, the J end lost 5 bases, and 11 bases lay between the germline ends. In germline, CDR1 is DFQATT, CDR2 SNEGSKA (reference sequence). The CDR3 DNA follows: TGCAGTGCCTCCGGGACGGATCAGCCCCAGCATTTT. Protein product: CSASGTDQPQHF.

This clonotype has just one count. The CDR3 sequence is CASSQARGLHTIYF. DNA of the CDR3: TGTGCCAGCAGCCAAGCCAGGGGGTTGCACACCATATATTTT. The V call is TRBV14, the J call TRBJ1-3; 7 bases are shared with TRBD1. Germline V gene data show CDR1 as SGHDN and CDR2 as FVKESK. The V and J ends lost 1 base and 8 bases, in that order; junction bases with no gene match: 5. The CDR3 sequence is 14 residues long.

A few counts support this clonotype. The chain uses TRBV27 and TRBJ1-1; TRBD1 might be the D (5 bases). Germline V gene data show CDR1 as MNHEY and CDR2 as SMNVEV (reference sequence). The CDR3 has 14 residues. Trimming took 6 bases from V and 4 from J, leaving 15 bases between them. The CDR3 coding sequence is TGTGCCAGCAGCCAGGTCCTGGGGGGCACTGAAGCTTTCTTT. Its protein product is CASSQVLGGTEAFF.

This clonotype has a handful of counts. The chain links TRBV28 to TRBJ1-1; TRBD1 aligns across 7 bases. J lost 6 bases, V lost 2 bases, and 15 bases had no gene match. Germline lookup yields CDR1 MDHEN and CDR2 SYDVKM. The CDR3 has 17 residues. CDR3 DNA: TGTGCCAGCAGTTTAAGTAGCTGGGACAGCCTCCGCTCTGAAGCTTTCTTT. Its protein product is CASSLSSWDSLRSEAFF.